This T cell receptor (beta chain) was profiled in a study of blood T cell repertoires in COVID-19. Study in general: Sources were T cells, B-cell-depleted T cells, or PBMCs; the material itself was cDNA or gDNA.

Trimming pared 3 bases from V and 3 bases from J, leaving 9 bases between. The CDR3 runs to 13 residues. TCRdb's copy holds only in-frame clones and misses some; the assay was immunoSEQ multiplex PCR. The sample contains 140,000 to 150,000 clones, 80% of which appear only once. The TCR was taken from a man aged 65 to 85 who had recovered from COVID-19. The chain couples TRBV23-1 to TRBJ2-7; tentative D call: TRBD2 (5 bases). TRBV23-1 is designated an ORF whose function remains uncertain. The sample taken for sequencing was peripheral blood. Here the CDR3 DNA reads TGCGCCAGCAGTCAGGGGAGTGTCTACGAGCAGTACTTC. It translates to CASSQGSVYEQYF.